These 25 T cell receptor beta chains came from one sample sequenced in a study of early T cells in non-severe SARS-CoV-2 infection. Each CDR3 protein is one row after TCRdb ran MiXCR on the 5' RACE reads. Among tens of thousands of distinct CDR3 sequences listed, around 12% were seen once. Sequenced: whole blood. All receptors come from an adult who was a healthcare worker with PCR-confirmed SARS-CoV-2 infection or an uninfected control (not recorded which).

The chain uses TRBV10-1 and TRBJ2-1, with 8 bases fitting TRBD2. CDR3 length: 16 amino acids. Germline-derived CDR1 and CDR2 are WNHNN and SYGVQD (reference sequence). V lost 0 bases, J lost 8 bases, and 9 bases stayed unmatched. CDR3 DNA: TGCGCCAGCAGTGAGTCCAAGCGGGGGCCCCGGGATGAGCAGTTCTTC. This codes for CASSESKRGPRDEQFF.

This clonotype has ten or more counts. The CDR3 bases are TGTGCTAGTGGTTTGGTAACAGATACGCAGTATTTT. It specifies CASGLVTDTQYF. V usage is TRBV12-5 and J usage is TRBJ2-3; no definite D call. From germline, CDR1 is LGHNT and CDR2 FRNRAP. V was pared by 0 bases and J by 3 bases, with 1 base between. The CDR3 has 12 amino acids.

In its sample, this clonotype was seen a few times. The chain is built from TRBV14 and TRBJ2-1; 8 bases align to TRBD2. V gave up 1 base and J gave up 7 bases; unmatched junction bases: 9. Per the germline V gene, CDR1 is SGHDN and CDR2 is FVKESK. This CDR3 is 16 amino acids long. CDR3 sequence reads: CASSQVDGRAVNEQFF. The CDR3, as DNA: TGTGCCAGCAGCCAAGTAGACGGGAGGGCGGTTAATGAGCAGTTCTTC.

This clonotype has only a few counts. The chain is built from TRBV20-1 and TRBJ2-1, with 12 bases fitting TRBD1. Trimming at V came to 7 bases and at J to 7 bases, leaving 2 bases not matched to a gene. CDR3 length: 12 amino acids. Per the germline V gene, CDR1 is DFQATT and CDR2 is SNEGSKA (reference sequence). CDR3 loop: CSGDRGHNEQFF. Written as DNA, the CDR3 is TGCAGTGGGGACAGGGGGCATAATGAGCAGTTCTTC.

There are many counts of this clonotype. The V and J genes are TRBV11-2 and TRBJ2-1; unclear D gene. Germline V CDR1 and CDR2: SGHAT, FQNNGV. Trimming removed 5 bases at V and 3 bases at J, with 14 bases between. The CDR3 length is 15 residues. The CDR3 sequence: CASSPSPENYNEQFF. CDR3 in DNA: TGTGCCAGCAGCCCTTCTCCGGAGAACTACAATGAGCAGTTCTTC. Full variable domain (outside the CDR3, taken from reference TRBV11-2 and TRBJ2-1): EAGVAQSPRYKIIEKRQSVAFWCNPISGHATLYWYQQILGQGPKLLIQFQNNGVVDDSQLPKDRFSAERLKGVDSTLKIQPAKLEDSAVYLCASSPSPENYNEQFFGPGTRLTVL.

The chain uses TRBV9 and TRBJ2-2, with 9 bases matching TRBD1. V gave up 0 bases and J gave up 8 bases; unmatched junction bases: 2. Germline-derived CDR1 and CDR2 are SGDLS and YYNGEE. This CDR3 is 14 amino acids long. The CDR3 protein is CASSVGTGDGELFF. The CDR3, as DNA: TGTGCCAGCAGCGTAGGGACAGGGGATGGGGAGCTGTTTTTT.

This clonotype was counted many times. The J gene is TRBJ2-7, the V gene TRBV5-1; TRBD1 or TRBD2 may be the D gene (5 bases each). In germline, CDR1 is SGHRS, CDR2 YFSETQ. Trimming cost V 0 bases and J 6 bases, with 19 bases left between them. The CDR3 contains 16 residues. CDR3 sequence (DNA): TGCGCCAGCAGCTTGGGTTCGGGGCCAGCAACTTTCGAGCAGTACTTC. It specifies CASSLGSGPATFEQYF.

This clonotype turned up a few times. This chain links TRBV30 with TRBJ2-2, with D possibly matching TRBD2 (5 bases). The V gene's germline CDR1 is GTSNPN and CDR2 SVGIG (reference sequence). The CDR3 loop spans 13 amino acids. The CDR3: CACPNGLGGELFF. The CDR3 region has the DNA TGTGCTTGCCCCAACGGACTGGGCGGGGAGCTGTTTTTT.

This clonotype was counted a few times. V is TRBV29-1 and J is TRBJ1-5, with D unclear. Deletions cut 4 bases from V and 3 bases from J, with 10 bases between. Germline CDR1 reads SQVTM; CDR2 reads ANQGSEA. The CDR3 is 13 amino acids. For the CDR3, the DNA is TGCAGCGTTGCCGGGCAGTACAATCAGCCCCAGCATTTT. This codes for CSVAGQYNQPQHF.

This clonotype was seen more than once but under ten times. The chain is built from TRBV27 and TRBJ2-7, with 9 bases identical to TRBD2. Germline CDR1 and CDR2: MNHEY and SMNVEV (reference sequence). The J segment lost 2 bases and the V segment lost 0 bases, leaving 5 bases of the junction unmatched. CDR3 length equals 16 residues. The CDR3, as DNA: TGTGCCAGCAGTTTATCCGGTAGCGGGAGCCCCTACGAGCAGTACTTC. This translates into CASSLSGSGSPYEQYF.

This clonotype was recorded at least ten times. The gene calls are TRBV6-6 and TRBJ1-6, with D unresolved. Germline V gene data show CDR1 as MNHNY and CDR2 as SVGAGI (reference sequence). CDR3 length: 11 residues. Trimming removed 7 bases from V and 7 bases from J, with 5 bases in between. CDR3 protein: CASTRNSPLHF. CDR3 sequence (DNA): TGTGCCAGCACCCGGAATTCACCCCTCCACTTT.

This clonotype was found a few times. CDR3: CASSDGGHYGYTF. The CDR3 DNA reads TGTGCCAGCAGTGACGGGGGCCACTATGGCTACACCTTC. The chain couples TRBV2 to TRBJ1-2, with a possible D match to TRBD1 (6 bases). Germline CDR1 reads SNHLY; CDR2 reads FYNNEI. Trimming pared 3 bases from V and 3 bases from J, leaving 8 bases between. The CDR3 runs 13 residues. The variable domain in full, with the rest retrieved from reference TRBV2 and TRBJ1-2, is EPEVTQTPSHQVTQMGQEVILRCVPISNHLYFYWYRQILGQKVEFLVSFYNNEISEKSEIFDDQFSVERPDGSNFTLKIRSTKLEDSAMYFCASSDGGHYGYTFGSGTRLTVV.

CDR3 region: CSVGGDWRIENTEAFF. CDR3 coding DNA: TGCAGCGTTGGAGGGGACTGGCGGATAGAGAACACTGAAGCTTTCTTT. V usage is TRBV29-1 and J usage is TRBJ1-1; weak D call: TRBD1 (5 bases). Deletions cut 4 bases from V and 1 base from J, with 19 bases between. This CDR3 comprises 16 residues. Germline V gives CDR1 SQVTM, CDR2 ANQGSEA.

The rearrangement uses TRBV20-1 and TRBJ2-7; 10 bases map to TRBD1. Losses at the gene ends were 3 bases for V and 0 bases for J; bases not matched to a gene: 5. Germline V gene lookup returns CDR1 DFQATT and CDR2 SNEGSKA (reference sequence). The CDR3 has 15 residues. CDR3 in DNA: TGCAGTGCTAGGAGACAGGGGGCCGTCTCCTACGAGCAGTACTTC. It specifies CSARRQGAVSYEQYF.

A note on this clonotype: The junction shows a germline mismatch at one end, possibly a read error. The gene calls are TRBV7-2 and TRBJ2-1, with 12 bases lining up with TRBD2. The germline CDR1 and CDR2 sequences are SGHTA and FQGNSA. This CDR3 has 14 residues. The CDR3 protein is CASSLAGGPHEQFF. As DNA, the CDR3 is TGTGCCAGCAGCCTAGCGGGGGGGCCGCATGAGCAGTTCTTC.

The chain links TRBV12-3 or TRBV12-4 to TRBJ1-6; D unclear. There are 14 residues in the CDR3. Trimming cost V 4 bases and J 6 bases, with 10 bases left between them. CDR3 residues: CASSSWLINSPLHF. The CDR3 DNA reads TGTGCCAGCAGTTCTTGGTTGATTAATTCACCCCTCCACTTT.

The chain joins TRBV12-3 or TRBV12-4 to TRBJ1-2; D call uncertain. The CDR3 sequence is 12 residues long. V was cut by 3 bases and J by 8 bases, with 10 bases left in between. CDR3 loop: CASSLTGFGYTF. DNA of the CDR3: TGTGCCAGCAGTTTGACGGGGTTCGGCTACACCTTC.

This clonotype was found a few times. The genes are TRBV9 and TRBJ2-5; a weak D match, TRBD1 (6 bases). The CDR3 sequence is 16 residues long. The V and J ends lost 0 bases and 2 bases respectively, with 14 bases between them. Germline CDR1 is SGDLS and CDR2 is YYNGEE. The CDR3 reads CASSVAAGALQETQYF. The CDR3 bases are TGTGCCAGCAGCGTAGCTGCAGGGGCATTACAAGAGACCCAGTACTTC.

This clonotype has at least ten counts. The V and J genes are TRBV2 and TRBJ1-5; D is unclear. The CDR3 is made up of 14 amino acids. Germline lookup yields CDR1 SNHLY and CDR2 FYNNEI. The V end was cut by 6 bases, the J end by 7 bases, with 16 bases between. CDR3 protein: CASRAGPPGQPQHF. The CDR3 DNA follows: TGTGCCAGCAGGGCGGGCCCCCCTGGGCAGCCCCAGCATTTT. The variable domain in full, completed from reference TRBV2 and TRBJ1-5, reads EPEVTQTPSHQVTQMGQEVILRCVPISNHLYFYWYRQILGQKVEFLVSFYNNEISEKSEIFDDQFSVERPDGSNFTLKIRSTKLEDSAMYFCASRAGPPGQPQHFGDGTRLSIL.

This clonotype appeared a few times. The V call is TRBV10-3, the J call TRBJ2-7, with 7 bases aligning to TRBD1. Germline CDR1 ENHRY, CDR2 SYGVKD. The junction had 4 bases not matched to a gene; V was cut back by 0 bases and J by 2 bases. The CDR3 sequence is 15 residues long. The CDR3 is CAISESTGQAYEQYF. The CDR3 coding sequence is TGTGCCATCAGTGAGTCGACAGGGCAGGCCTACGAGCAGTACTTC.

Only a few counts were recorded for this clonotype. J is TRBJ2-4 and V is TRBV20-1; D gene unclear. Germline-derived CDR1 and CDR2 are DFQATT and SNEGSKA (reference sequence). Trimming removed 3 bases from V and 6 bases from J, with 12 bases in between. CDR3 length equals 13 residues. Here the CDR3 DNA reads TGCAGTGCTAGGGGGAAATTCGGAAACATTCAGTACTTC. The encoded protein is CSARGKFGNIQYF.

A few counts support this clonotype. The chain couples TRBV15 to TRBJ2-1; no clear D. CDR1 and CDR2 (germline): LNHNV, YYDKDF (reference sequence). This CDR3 has 12 amino acids. V lost 5 bases and J lost 8, with 10 bases in between. CDR3 region: CATSVFGYEQFF. The CDR3 nucleotides read TGTGCCACCAGCGTTTTCGGGTATGAGCAGTTCTTC.

This clonotype was observed at least ten times. V and J are TRBV11-2 and TRBJ2-1; tentatively, D is TRBD1 or TRBD2 (5 bases each). V gave up 1 base and J gave up 4 bases, with 11 bases separating them. From germline, CDR1 is SGHAT and CDR2 FQNNGV. The length of the CDR3 is 15 residues. The CDR3 is CASSLAGGPYNEQFF. CDR3 nucleotide sequence: TGTGCCAGCAGCTTAGCTGGGGGTCCGTACAATGAGCAGTTCTTC.

This clonotype came up a few times. CDR3 protein: CASPTGGFF. CDR3 coding DNA: TGTGCCAGCCCGACAGGGGGATTCTTC. The chain has TRBV21-1 and TRBJ2-1; no check of the table's D call, TRBD1, against the DNA was made. TRBV21-1 is a known pseudogene. The CDR3 spans 9 residues.

This chain uses TRBV5-5 with TRBJ2-1; 11 bases line up with TRBD2. The CDR3 runs 17 residues. Trimming took 4 bases from V and 9 from J; bases not matched to a gene: 15. Germline CDR1 and CDR2: SGHKS and YYEKEE (reference sequence). CDR3 coding DNA: TGTGCCAGCAGCCAGGATAGCGGGAGGGCCTTTATGGGTGAGCAGTTCTTC. Protein sequence: CASSQDSGRAFMGEQFF.